This entry is about one T cell receptor (beta chain). Its antigen remains undetermined. Per-nucleotide qualities are absent, and no much larger clonotype sits a single base away. Whole blood was collected in K2EDTA tubes by collaborating institutions according to the institutions' own protocols. For TCRbeta analysis, collaborator samples were shipped as frozen whole blood, as isolated PBMCs, or as DNA extracted from either sample type. The data stem from a study of blood T cell repertoires in COVID-19 (dated by TCRdb to the early 2020s). In the study overall: Samples covering the acute and convalescent phases of COVID-19 were provided by collaborators in the United States, Italy and Spain. The prospective study material was composed of cDNA or gDNA derived from T cells, B-cell-depleted T cells, or PBMCs. Deeply sampled blood TCRbeta repertoires from subjects exposed to, actively infected with, or recovered from COVID-19 were included in the dataset. The repertoires were made available in a free public database intended to serve as a resource for research on the immune response to SARS-CoV-2. The samples were drawn from two sources: the first 160 participants of the ongoing ImmuneRACE study, and some 1,300 subjects contributed by 6 global collaborators. Sample metadata almost always included a de-identified subject ID, COVID-19 status, age in years and sex. Where HLA class I and class II types were available, the types were taken from metadata supplied by the sample provider, not from assay-based typing.

V is reduced by 4 bases and J by 3 bases, leaving a spacing of 11 bases between them. The CDR3, from cysteine to phenylalanine, totals 14 residues. The retained sequence is limited to the CDR3, 42 bases, with the frame set at the first base. The germline V gene provides CDR1 SGDLS and CDR2 YYNGEE. TCRbeta CDR3 regions were amplified from genomic DNA by means of the immunoSEQ Assay, a bias-controlled multiplex PCR. The original methods were these. Within the assay, amplification of reference gene primers was used to estimate how many nucleated cells each sample contained. To quantify the absolute abundance of each unique TCRbeta CDR3 rearrangement, sequence reads were collapsed and filtered. For each sample, productive Simpson clonality was calculated by taking the square root of Simpson's diversity index across productive rearrangements. The source is immuneACCESS, and TCRdb retained only in-frame sequences with V and J called. Part of the clones is not carried over; for the studies checked, unresolved V genes explain less than half of this, and the remainder is unexplained. From that table come the V and J calls and clone size; the DNA was used to work out D and trimming. The sample profile shows 250,000 to 300,000 clones; about 86% of them were found once. Around 3.2% of the sample is held by the ten biggest clonotypes.

The research as a whole found: How much clinical and demographic metadata was included differed by source and by participant, and the metadata was provided uncurated.

This sequence was found in a woman aged 60-75 years with active or convalescent COVID-19. Specimen: peripheral blood. Recombination joined TRBV9 with TRBJ1-5; matching of 6 bases hints at TRBD1 as the D gene. This receptor carries the CDR3 CASSKTGSNQPQHF. The DNA is TGTGCCAGCAGCAAGACAGGATCCAATCAGCCCCAGCATTTT.